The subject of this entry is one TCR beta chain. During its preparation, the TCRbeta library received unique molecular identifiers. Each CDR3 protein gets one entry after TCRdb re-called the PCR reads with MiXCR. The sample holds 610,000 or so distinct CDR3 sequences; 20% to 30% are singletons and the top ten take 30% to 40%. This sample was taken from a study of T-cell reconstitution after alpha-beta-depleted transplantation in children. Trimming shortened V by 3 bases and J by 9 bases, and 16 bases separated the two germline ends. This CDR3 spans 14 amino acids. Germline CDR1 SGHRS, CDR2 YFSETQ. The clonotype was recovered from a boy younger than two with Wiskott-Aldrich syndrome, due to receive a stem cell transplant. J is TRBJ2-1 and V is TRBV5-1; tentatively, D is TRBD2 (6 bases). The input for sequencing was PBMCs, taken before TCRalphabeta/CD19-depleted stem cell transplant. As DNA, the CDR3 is TGCGCCAGCAGCTCTGGCGGGACGGGCGGTGAGCAGTTCTTC. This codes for CASSSGGTGGEQFF.